This T cell receptor (beta chain) was captured by sequencing in a study of sequential checkpoint blockade in melanoma (dated by TCRdb to between 2017 and 2020). At the level of the whole study: Patients were randomized 1:1 to first-line nivolumab followed by ipilimumab (arm A) or ipilimumab followed by nivolumab (arm B). Both trial sequences were followed by maintenance nivolumab. Overall study results and their limits: The model for predicting response that combines TCR metrics with mutation burden needs to be validated in larger, independent patient cohorts.

Including cysteine and phenylalanine, the CDR3 has 15 amino acids. Only the CDR3 part of the read is kept: 45 bases, read in frame from the first base. CDR1 and CDR2, per the germline V gene, are MNHNS and SASEGT. Compared with germline, V lacks 1 base and J lacks 5 bases; bases without a gene match: 8. Read against the paper, the sample's treatment or condition label means: randomized to nivolumab then ipilimumab (arm A) or the reverse (arm B). None of the patients in the trial had previously been given DNA-damaging chemotherapy. A FACS Aria II flow cytometer was used to sort live CD3+CD8+ cells that were negative for CD19 and CD56 from thawed PBMCs. The samples were obtained from melanoma patients enrolled in CheckMate 064, an open-label, randomized phase II trial testing sequential checkpoint blockade. Peripheral blood mononuclear cells were obtained through leukapheresis, purified using Ficoll-Paque, and frozen in human serum containing 10% DMSO. Right after sorting, the blood CD3+CD8+ cells were verified to be >95% pure, and DNA extraction followed.

The immunoSEQ Assay was used to immunosequence TCRbeta CDR3 regions from genomic DNA. Prior to high-throughput sequencing, genomic DNA was amplified by bias-controlled multiplex PCR. Per the authors' processing: To quantify the absolute abundance of each unique TCRbeta CDR3 region, the sequences were collapsed and filtered. Clonality, defined as 1 minus Pielou's evenness, was calculated using only productive rearrangements. A previously published method was used to identify clones whose frequencies were significantly greater in on-treatment samples than in baseline samples. In its TCRdb copy, this immuneACCESS table keeps in-frame sequences only and misses some clones. Where compared with another copy, unresolved V genes explain less than half of these, and the others have no known cause. V and J calls and clone size come straight from that table; D and trimming were deduced from the DNA. This sample comprises 8,500 to 10,000 clones, about 71% of them detected only once. Together, the top ten hold around 24% of the sample.

Of note for this clone: This clone's antigen is unknown. No base qualities exist here, and no much larger clone lies one base off it.

Sequencing used CD8+ T cells sorted from blood (inferred from file names), obtained from a patient given nivolumab and ipilimumab in sequence. The receptor was isolated from a human donor with melanoma. Here the chain combines TRBV6-1 and TRBJ2-7; a stretch of 7 junction bases matches TRBD2. The DNA is TGTGCCAGCAGTGAAGTAGCGGGTGCCCCTCACGAGCAGTACTTC. Its protein reads: CASSEVAGAPHEQYF.